Given below is one T cell receptor (beta chain) in context. TCRdb re-derived calls from the 5' RACE reads in MiXCR, one entry per CDR3 protein. The sample holds about 42,000 distinct CDR3 sequences; 22% are singletons and the top ten take less than 5%. Deletions cut 1 base from V and 9 bases from J, with 25 bases between. The CDR3 runs 17 residues. Germline lookup yields CDR1 MGHRA and CDR2 YSYEKL. Treg sorting used a CD4+CD25+CD127-/low gate. Sequenced input: Tregs sorted from blood. The TCR comes from a female donor with breast cancer. V is TRBV4-1 and J is TRBJ2-7; tentative D call: TRBD2 (5 bases). In DNA, the CDR3 is TGCGCCAGCAGCCAAGTGTTAAGTAAGGACTCTCGATTCGGGCAGTACTTC. It codes for CASSQVLSKDSRFGQYF.